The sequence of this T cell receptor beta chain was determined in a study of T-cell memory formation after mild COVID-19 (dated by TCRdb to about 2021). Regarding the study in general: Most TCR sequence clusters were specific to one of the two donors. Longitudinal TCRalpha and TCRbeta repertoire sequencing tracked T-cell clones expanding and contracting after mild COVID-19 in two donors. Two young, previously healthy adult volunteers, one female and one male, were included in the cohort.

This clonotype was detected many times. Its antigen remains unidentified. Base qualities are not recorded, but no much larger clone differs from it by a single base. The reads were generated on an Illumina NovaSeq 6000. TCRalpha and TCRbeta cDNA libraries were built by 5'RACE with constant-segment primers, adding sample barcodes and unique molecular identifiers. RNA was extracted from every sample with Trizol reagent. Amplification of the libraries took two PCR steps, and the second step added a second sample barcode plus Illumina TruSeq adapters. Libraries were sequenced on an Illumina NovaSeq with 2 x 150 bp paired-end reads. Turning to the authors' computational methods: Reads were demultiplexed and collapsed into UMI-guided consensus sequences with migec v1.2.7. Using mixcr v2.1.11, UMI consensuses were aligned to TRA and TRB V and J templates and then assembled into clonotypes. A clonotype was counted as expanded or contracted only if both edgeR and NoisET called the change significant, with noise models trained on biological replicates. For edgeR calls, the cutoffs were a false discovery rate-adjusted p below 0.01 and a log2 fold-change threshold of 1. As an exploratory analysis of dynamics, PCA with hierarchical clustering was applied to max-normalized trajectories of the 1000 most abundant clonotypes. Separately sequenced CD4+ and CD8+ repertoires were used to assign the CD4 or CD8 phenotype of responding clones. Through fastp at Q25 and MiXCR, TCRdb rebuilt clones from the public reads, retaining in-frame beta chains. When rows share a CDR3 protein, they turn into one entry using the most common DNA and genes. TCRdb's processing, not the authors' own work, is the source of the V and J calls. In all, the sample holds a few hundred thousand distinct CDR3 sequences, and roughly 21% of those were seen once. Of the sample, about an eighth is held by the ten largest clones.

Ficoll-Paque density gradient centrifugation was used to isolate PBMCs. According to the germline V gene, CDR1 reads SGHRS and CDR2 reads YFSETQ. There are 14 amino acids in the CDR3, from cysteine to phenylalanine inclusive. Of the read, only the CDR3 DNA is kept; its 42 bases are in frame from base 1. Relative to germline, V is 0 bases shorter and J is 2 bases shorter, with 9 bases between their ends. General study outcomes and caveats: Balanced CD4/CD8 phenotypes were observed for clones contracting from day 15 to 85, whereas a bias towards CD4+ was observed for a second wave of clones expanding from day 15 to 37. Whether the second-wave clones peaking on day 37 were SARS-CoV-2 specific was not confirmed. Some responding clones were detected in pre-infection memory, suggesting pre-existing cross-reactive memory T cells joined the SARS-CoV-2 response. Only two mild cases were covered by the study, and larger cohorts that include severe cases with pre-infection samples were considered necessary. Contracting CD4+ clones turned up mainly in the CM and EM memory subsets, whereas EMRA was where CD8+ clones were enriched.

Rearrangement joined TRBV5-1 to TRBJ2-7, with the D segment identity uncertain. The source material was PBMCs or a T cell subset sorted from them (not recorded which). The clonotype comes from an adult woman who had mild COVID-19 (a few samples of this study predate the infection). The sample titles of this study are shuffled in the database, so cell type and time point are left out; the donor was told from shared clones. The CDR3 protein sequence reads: CASSLDGNPYEQYF. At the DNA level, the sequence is TGCGCCAGCAGCTTGGACGGAAACCCCTACGAGCAGTACTTC.